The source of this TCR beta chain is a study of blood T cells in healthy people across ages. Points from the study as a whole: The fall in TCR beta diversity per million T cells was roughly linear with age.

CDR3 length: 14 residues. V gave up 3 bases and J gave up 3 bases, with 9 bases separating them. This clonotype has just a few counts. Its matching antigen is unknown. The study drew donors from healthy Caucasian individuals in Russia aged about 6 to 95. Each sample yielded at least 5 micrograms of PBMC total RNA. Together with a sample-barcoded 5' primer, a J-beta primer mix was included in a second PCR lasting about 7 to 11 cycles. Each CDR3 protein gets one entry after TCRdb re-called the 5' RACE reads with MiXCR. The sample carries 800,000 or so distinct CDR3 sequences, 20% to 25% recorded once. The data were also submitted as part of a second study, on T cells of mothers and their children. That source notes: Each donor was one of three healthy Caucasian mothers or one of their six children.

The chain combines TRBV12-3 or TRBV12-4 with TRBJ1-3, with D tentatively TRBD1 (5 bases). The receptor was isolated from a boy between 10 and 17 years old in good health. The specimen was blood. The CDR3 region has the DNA TGTGCCAGCAGTTTTGCGGGGCTTGGAAACACCATATATTTT. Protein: CASSFAGLGNTIYF.